The 4 T cell receptor beta chains presented below share a single source sample, sequenced in a study of identical twins. TCRdb re-derived calls from the 5' RACE reads in MiXCR, one entry per CDR3 protein. The table includes some 250,000 distinct CDR3 sequences, 6.5% detected once. These data are also associated with another study on T cells expressing NK-cell markers.

Sequenced input: CD8+ T cells sorted from blood. The receptor source for this set is a woman between 18 and 30 years old in good health.

This clonotype was seen repeatedly, ten times or more. The V and J genes are TRBV10-3 and TRBJ1-6; 7 nucleotides align to TRBD1. V shed 4 bases, J shed 7 bases, and the junction held 7 bases outside the gene matches. Germline CDR1 and CDR2: ENHRY and SYGVKD. The CDR3 has 15 amino acids. Written as DNA, the CDR3 is TGTGCCATCAGTGTAACCGGGACAGTCAATTCACCCCTCCACTTT. This gives the protein CAISVTGTVNSPLHF.

This clonotype was seen a handful of times. The CDR3 DNA reads as TGTGCCAGCAGTGCTAGCGGATCTCCTAGCACAGATACGCAGTATTTT. Translating it yields CASSASGSPSTDTQYF. The chain uses TRBV12-3 or TRBV12-4 and TRBJ2-3; 7 bases line up with TRBD2. The CDR3 is 16 residues long. The junction had 8 bases not matched to a gene; V was cut back by 5 bases and J by 0 bases.

V is TRBV7-9 and J is TRBJ2-7; D is ambiguous. The germline V gene encodes CDR1 SEHNR and CDR2 FQNEAQ (reference sequence). The CDR3 is 15 amino acids. V was cut by 4 bases and J by 4 bases, with 17 bases left in between. The CDR3, as DNA: TGTGCCAGCAGCTCGCCCCCTACTGAACTATACGAGCAGTACTTC. It is translated as CASSSPPTELYEQYF. The full variable domain, with the rest looked up from reference TRBV7-9 and TRBJ2-7, is DTGVSQNPRHKITKRGQNVTFRCDPISEHNRLYWYRQTLGQGPEFLTYFQNEAQLEKSRLLSDRFSAERPKGSFSTLEIQRTEQGDSAMYLCASSSPPTELYEQYFGPGTRLTVT.

The table lists this clonotype with many counts. The chain combines TRBV6-2 or TRBV6-3 with TRBJ2-7; D is unclear. In germline, CDR1 is MNHEY, CDR2 SVGEGT. The V and J ends lost 2 bases and 2 bases respectively, with 10 bases between them. The CDR3 is 14 residues long. This CDR3 reads CASSYKASTYEQYF. Here the CDR3 DNA reads TGTGCCAGCAGTTACAAGGCTTCAACCTACGAGCAGTACTTC.